This entry features one T cell receptor (beta chain) sequence. This specimen belongs to a study of blood T cell repertoires in COVID-19. The wider study: The United States, Italy and Spain provided the acute and convalescent COVID-19 samples.

The V and J ends lost 7 bases and 2 bases respectively, with 11 bases between them. The length of the CDR3 is 13 residues. As processed by the authors: For nucleated cells, counts were estimated from reference gene primer amplification. Some clones are missing from TCRdb's copy, which holds only in-frame ones; the method was immunoSEQ multiplex PCR. V and J calls and clone size follow that table, whereas D and trimming were derived from the DNA. There are roughly 100,000 clones in the sample; approximately 91% occur only once, and 1.8% lies in the top ten. The sequenced sample was peripheral blood. This TCR was sampled from a human donor with active COVID-19. The donor label of this sample is uncertain. The V gene is TRBV12-3 or TRBV12-4, the J gene TRBJ1-2; the D is unclear. The CDR3 nucleotides read TGTGCCAGCACCGGGATCAAAAACTATGGCTACACCTTC. It encodes CASTGIKNYGYTF.